This entry lists 27 T cell receptor beta chains sequenced from one sample in a study of blood T cell repertoires in COVID-19. TCRdb's table, derived via immunoSEQ multiplex PCR, lists solely in-frame clones and lacks some. Of approximately 260,000 clones detected, approximately 80% appear once; the ten largest clones hold approximately 9%. Sequencing was carried out using peripheral blood. These receptor sequences come from a human donor in a cohort sampled during active COVID-19.

The chain uses TRBV5-4 and TRBJ2-6, with 9 bases fitting TRBD1. The V and J ends lost 3 bases and 2 bases, in that order; junction bases with no gene match: 3. The CDR3 is made up of 16 amino acids. Germline V lookup: CDR1 SGHNT, CDR2 YYREEE (reference sequence). The CDR3 spells CASSWDRVTGANVLTF. The CDR3 nucleotides read TGTGCCAGCAGCTGGGACAGGGTGACTGGGGCCAACGTCCTGACTTTC.

CDR3 loop: CASSGLAGVYNEQFF. CDR3 DNA: TGTGCCAGCAGTGGTTTGGCGGGGGTTTACAATGAGCAGTTCTTC. The rearrangement links TRBV25-1 to TRBJ2-1; 7 bases agree with TRBD2. The CDR3 extends over 15 amino acids. Germline V lookup: CDR1 MGHDK, CDR2 SYGVNS. V shed 4 bases and J 4 bases; nucleotides not matched to a gene: 7.

V usage is TRBV5-1 and J usage is TRBJ2-3; TRBD1 matches 7 bases. The length of the CDR3 is 14 residues. V shed 4 bases, J shed 2 bases, and the junction held 4 bases outside the gene matches. Germline CDR1 reads SGHRS; CDR2 reads YFSETQ. CDR3 DNA: TGCGCCAGCAGCGTGGGACAGTCCACAGATACGCAGTATTTT. This codes for CASSVGQSTDTQYF.

This clone was observed once. The genes are TRBV28 and TRBJ2-3; 8 bases match TRBD2. V dropped 6 bases and J dropped 8; count of bases not matched to a gene: 10. This CDR3 is 14 amino acids long. CDR1 MDHEN and CDR2 SYDVKM come from the germline V gene. In nucleotides, the CDR3 is TGTGCCAGCAGCCCCAGCGGGGGAGGCCGTACGCAGTATTTT. It specifies CASSPSGGGRTQYF.

This sequence joins TRBV6-2 or TRBV6-3 and TRBJ2-5; 8 bases map to TRBD2. Losses at the gene ends were 4 bases for V and 13 bases for J; bases not matched to a gene: 14. Germline loops: CDR1 MNHEY, CDR2 SVGEGT. The CDR3 sequence is 14 residues long. The CDR3 reads CASSFSISGSKLYF. CDR3 DNA sequence: TGTGCCAGCAGTTTCTCAATCAGCGGGAGCAAATTGTACTTC.

The rearrangement uses TRBV24-1 and TRBJ2-5; 8 nucleotides line up with TRBD2. CDR3 size: 15 residues. Germline CDR1 KGHDR, CDR2 SFDVKD. Trimming at V came to 3 bases and at J to 5 bases, leaving 7 bases not matched to a gene. CDR3 nucleotides: TGTGCCACCAGTGATCCCCGGGGGGGGGAGGAGACCCAGTACTTC. It specifies CATSDPRGGEETQYF.

The chain is built from TRBV11-3 and TRBJ2-1, with D possibly being TRBD2 (5 bases). Trimming took off 4 bases at V and 4 bases at J, with 8 bases between the two ends. CDR3 length: 13 amino acids. Germline assignment: CDR1 SGHNT and CDR2 YENEEA. In DNA form, the CDR3 reads TGTGCCAGCAGCTCCACTAGATACAATGAGCAGTTCTTC. This gives the protein CASSSTRYNEQFF.

Ten or more counts support this clone. This CDR3 is CASSYSSGGVETQYF. In DNA form, the CDR3 reads TGTGCCAGCAGTTACTCGTCAGGGGGCGTAGAGACCCAGTACTTC. The chain couples TRBV6-5 to TRBJ2-5, with 8 bases matching TRBD1. V gave up 0 bases and J gave up 4 bases; unmatched junction bases: 4. There are 15 residues in the CDR3. Germline V CDR1 and CDR2: MNHEY, SVGAGI.

This clone was seen a single time. The chain carries TRBV5-6 and TRBJ1-1; the D gene is possibly TRBD1 (5 bases). V lost 1 base and J 2 bases, leaving 12 bases between the germline ends. The CDR3 has 15 amino acids. CDR1 is SGHDT and CDR2 is YYEEEE in the germline V gene. The CDR3, as DNA: TGTGCCAGCAGCTTGTACCAGGGCGTAAACACTGAAGCTTTCTTT. Its protein product is CASSLYQGVNTEAFF.

The rearrangement uses TRBV5-1 and TRBJ2-2, with TRBD1 matching over 10 bases. The V gene's germline CDR1 is SGHRS and CDR2 YFSETQ. V dropped 3 bases and J dropped 6; count of bases not matched to a gene: 5. The CDR3 sequence is 15 residues long. The CDR3 loop is CASSSRQGAPGELFF. DNA for the CDR3: TGCGCCAGCAGCTCTCGACAGGGGGCTCCCGGGGAGCTGTTTTTT.

The chain links TRBV25-1 to TRBJ1-2; possibly TRBD1 for D (6 bases). This CDR3 has 15 amino acids. The ends were cut back, 4 bases at V and 1 base at J, with 13 bases in the middle. Germline loops: CDR1 MGHDK, CDR2 SYGVNS. The CDR3 spells CASSGPGQSNYGYTF. For the CDR3, the DNA is TGTGCCAGCAGTGGACCGGGACAAAGTAACTATGGCTACACCTTC.

This clone was counted a single time. The J gene is TRBJ2-7, the V gene TRBV4-1; tentatively, D is TRBD2 (5 bases). V gave up 1 base and J gave up 7 bases, with 17 bases separating them. In germline, CDR1 is MGHRA, CDR2 YSYEKL. CDR3 size: 15 residues. CDR3 nucleotides: TGCGCCAGCAGCCAAGGCCCGGGAATGAGGCGGGAGCAGTACTTC. Amino acids: CASSQGPGMRREQYF.

This clone appeared once. V is TRBV2 and J is TRBJ2-7; maybe TRBD1 (5 bases). V gave up 3 bases and J gave up 3 bases, with 9 bases separating them. The germline V gene has CDR1 SNHLY and CDR2 FYNNEI. This CDR3 contains 13 residues. The chain's CDR3 is CASSEEQGYEQYF. The CDR3 nucleotides are TGTGCCAGCAGTGAGGAGCAGGGCTACGAGCAGTACTTC.

This clone was observed a handful of times. The genes are TRBV5-4 and TRBJ2-7, with a weak D call TRBD2 (5 bases). Germline V gives CDR1 SGHNT, CDR2 YYREEE (reference sequence). CDR3 size: 14 residues. Trimming cost V 2 bases and J 5 bases, with 14 bases left between them. CDR3 DNA sequence: TGTGCCAGCAGCTTAGGGATGAGGGCCCACGAGCAGTACTTC. Its protein is CASSLGMRAHEQYF.

This clone was seen repeatedly, ten times or more. V is TRBV5-6 and J is TRBJ2-2; D is perhaps TRBD2 (5 bases). Trimming took off 4 bases at V and 6 bases at J, with 16 bases between the two ends. Germline V lookup: CDR1 SGHDT, CDR2 YYEEEE. CDR3 length equals 15 residues. In nucleotides, the CDR3 is TGTGCCAGCAGCACCCTAGCATTAGCTGCCGGGGAGCTGTTTTTT. Translating gives CASSTLALAAGELFF.

The chain has TRBV5-6 and TRBJ2-5; 8 bases line up with TRBD2. CDR1 is SGHDT and CDR2 is YYEEEE in the germline V gene. The CDR3 contains 16 residues. The V segment lost 2 bases and the J segment 0 bases; nucleotides outside the gene matches: 6. The DNA of the CDR3 is TGTGCCAGCAGCTTCAAGCGGGGGCCCTACCAAGAGACCCAGTACTTC. Translation: CASSFKRGPYQETQYF.

Here the CDR3 DNA reads TGCGCCAGCAGTCTACTGACAGGGGGCTCAGGGGGCTACACCTTC. It yields the protein CASSLLTGGSGGYTF. V is TRBV5-1 and J is TRBJ1-2; 10 bases agree with TRBD1. The V and J ends lost 5 bases and 8 bases, in that order; junction bases with no gene match: 12. Germline CDR1 and CDR2: SGHRS and YFSETQ. This CDR3 region has 15 residues.

This clone has a handful of counts. The rearrangement uses TRBV25-1 and TRBJ2-3; D is unresolved. This CDR3 has 14 residues. Trimming removed 3 bases at V and 2 bases at J, with 9 bases between. Per germline, CDR1 MGHDK and CDR2 SYGVNS. The CDR3 loop is CASSEGQDTDTQYF. The DNA for the CDR3 is TGTGCCAGCAGTGAGGGCCAGGACACAGATACGCAGTATTTT.

This clone occurred once. V usage is TRBV6-2 or TRBV6-3 and J usage is TRBJ1-5, with TRBD1 matching over 8 bases. The V gene's germline CDR1 is MNHEY and CDR2 SVGEGT. The ends lost 2 bases at V and 0 bases at J; junction bases unmatched: 6. CDR3 length equals 17 residues. The CDR3 spells CASSYPGQGYSNQPQHF. CDR3 coding DNA: TGTGCCAGCAGTTACCCAGGACAGGGCTATAGCAATCAGCCCCAGCATTTT.

The V and J genes are TRBV28 and TRBJ2-3, with 8 bases fitting TRBD2. Unmatched junction bases numbered 13, after V lost 4 bases and J lost 7 bases. CDR1 is MDHEN and CDR2 is SYDVKM in the germline V gene. This CDR3 region has 16 residues. CDR3 bases: TGTGCCAGCAGTTCCCTTACTAGCGGCCGCGTGAATACGCAGTATTTT. Protein: CASSSLTSGRVNTQYF.

The rearrangement joins TRBV5-6 to TRBJ2-5; 8 bases are a match to TRBD1. The trim removed 2 bases at V and 4 bases at J, leaving 1 base unmatched. There are 13 residues in the CDR3. From germline, CDR1 is SGHDT and CDR2 YYEEEE. The CDR3 DNA reads as TGTGCCAGCAGCTTTGGGACAGGAGAGACCCAGTACTTC. It translates to CASSFGTGETQYF. The entire variable domain, with the rest obtained from reference TRBV5-6 and TRBJ2-5, is as follows: DAGVTQSPTHLIKTRGQQVTLRCSPKSGHDTVSWYQQALGQGPQFIFQYYEEEERQRGNFPDRFSGHQFPNYSSELNVNALLLGDSALYLCASSFGTGETQYFGPGTRLLVL.

The J gene is TRBJ2-7, the V gene TRBV3-1 (or the pseudogene TRBV3-2); unclear D gene. Germline CDR1 and CDR2: LGHDT and YNNKEL (reference sequence). V was cut by 5 bases and J by 1 base, with 9 bases left in between. The CDR3 covers 13 residues. The DNA of the CDR3 is TGTGCCAGCAGCTTGATCGGTTCCTACGAGCAGTACTTC. It translates to CASSLIGSYEQYF.

This chain's CDR3 is CASSLQARTGELFF. In nucleotides, the CDR3 is TGCGCCAGCAGCTTACAGGCGCGCACCGGGGAGCTGTTTTTT. The chain joins TRBV5-1 to TRBJ2-2; the D gene is possibly TRBD1 (5 bases). Trimming cost V 2 bases and J 4 bases, with 9 bases left between them. Germline V gene sequence: CDR1 SGHRS, CDR2 YFSETQ. The CDR3 extends over 14 amino acids.

The CDR3 DNA reads as TGCGCCAGCAGCCACCCACTTGGACAGCGCTCCTACAATGAGCAGTTCTTC. Amino acid sequence: CASSHPLGQRSYNEQFF. J is TRBJ2-1 and V is TRBV4-1, with D maybe TRBD1 (6 bases). V lost 3 bases, J lost 0 bases, and 15 bases lay in between. The CDR3 totals 17 residues. The V gene's germline CDR1 is MGHRA and CDR2 YSYEKL.

The V and J genes are TRBV5-1 and TRBJ1-1, with D unclear. CDR3 length: 13 residues. CDR1 and CDR2 (germline): SGHRS, YFSETQ. Between the trimmed V and J ends, which lost 1 base and 5 bases, there was a span of 9 bases. The CDR3 DNA sequence: TGCGCCAGCAGCTTGCGGGGTAGTACTGAAGCTTTCTTT. It codes for CASSLRGSTEAFF.

About this clone itself: A read error may produce the germline difference seen at one junction end. The V and J genes are TRBV7-7 and TRBJ2-2; the match to TRBD1 covers 8 bases. The CDR3 is 16 residues long. Germline-derived CDR1 and CDR2 are SSHAT and FNYEAQ (reference sequence). The CDR3 region is CASSWGTGINTGELFF. The CDR3 DNA reads as TGTGCTAGCAGCTGGGGGACAGGAATAAACACCGGGGAGCTGTTTTTT.

The chain is built from TRBV15 and TRBJ2-5; 9 bases fit TRBD1. The CDR3 runs to 14 residues. CDR1 and CDR2 (germline): LNHNV, YYDKDF (reference sequence). The J segment lost 5 bases and the V segment lost 3 bases, leaving 4 bases of the junction unmatched. CDR3 bases: TGTGCCACCAGCAGGGACAGGGGTCGTGAGACCCAGTACTTC. This sequence encodes CATSRDRGRETQYF. Full variable domain (outside the CDR3, taken from reference TRBV15 and TRBJ2-5): DAMVIQNPRYQVTQFGKPVTLSCSQTLNHNVMYWYQQKSSQAPKLLFHYYDKDFNNEADTPDNFQSRRPNTSFCFLDIRSPGLGDTAMYLCATSRDRGRETQYFGPGTRLLVL.